The 32 T cell receptor beta chains in this list originate from one sample, sequenced in a study of T cells after yellow fever vaccination. MiXCR, applied by TCRdb to the 5' RACE reads, yields one record per CDR3 protein. The sample lists 85,000 to 100,000 distinct CDR3 sequences, around 5.8% occurring once. Specimen: CD8+ T cells sorted from PBMCs, collected 10 days after the yellow fever booster vaccination. The receptor set was obtained from a young man who received the YFV17D yellow fever vaccine.

The CDR3 region has the DNA TGCAGTGCCGATGGACGGGGGCCCTCCTACAATGAGCAGTTCTTC. Its protein is CSADGRGPSYNEQFF. The J gene is TRBJ2-1, the V gene TRBV20-1, with D perhaps assigned TRBD1 or TRBD2 (6 bases each). The CDR3 runs 15 residues. The V and J ends lost 6 bases and 0 bases respectively, with 15 bases between them. The germline V gene has CDR1 DFQATT and CDR2 SNEGSKA (reference sequence).

This clonotype came up a few times. The rearrangement uses TRBV5-1 and TRBJ2-1; 8 bases fit TRBD1. Germline CDR1 SGHRS, CDR2 YFSETQ. Losses at the gene ends were 0 bases for V and 6 bases for J; bases not matched to a gene: 5. The CDR3 runs to 15 residues. The chain's CDR3 is CASSLAQGAVNEQFF. The CDR3 coding sequence is TGCGCCAGCAGCTTGGCCCAGGGGGCGGTCAATGAGCAGTTCTTC.

This clonotype occurred many times. The chain couples TRBV9 to TRBJ2-3; weak D call: TRBD2 (5 bases). Germline CDR1 is SGDLS and CDR2 is YYNGEE. This CDR3 contains 16 residues. The V end was cut by 0 bases, the J end by 0 bases, with 11 bases between. CDR3 protein: CASSVGTGISTDTQYF. The CDR3 DNA reads TGTGCCAGCAGCGTAGGCACGGGGATAAGCACAGATACGCAGTATTTT.

The chain employs TRBV7-3 and TRBJ2-5; D may be TRBD1 (5 bases). This CDR3 is built from 14 residues. V dropped 6 bases and J dropped 5 bases, with 16 bases sitting between them. Germline loops: CDR1 SGHTA, CDR2 FQGTGA. As DNA, the CDR3 is TGTGCCAGCAGTGAAAGGGGTGGCCAGGAGACCCAGTACTTC. This sequence encodes CASSERGGQETQYF.

The chain is built from TRBV11-1 and TRBJ2-1; tentatively, D is TRBD1 (6 bases). Trimming left V 1 base short and J 7 bases short, with 11 bases between. The CDR3 consists of 14 residues. From germline, CDR1 is SGHAT and CDR2 FQDESV (reference sequence). Written as DNA, the CDR3 is TGTGCCAGCAGCTTAGTTCTCAGGGGTAATGAGCAGTTCTTC. This gives the protein CASSLVLRGNEQFF.

This clonotype has just a few counts. V usage is TRBV13 and J usage is TRBJ1-5, with TRBD1 as a possible D gene (5 bases). CDR3 length: 18 amino acids. V was shortened by 2 bases and J by 2 bases, with 19 bases between the two germline ends. CDR1 is PRHDT and CDR2 is FYEKMQ in the germline V gene (reference sequence). The CDR3 bases are TGTGCCAGCAGCTTAAGTCAGGGCAGAGGTCGTGGCAATCAGCCCCAGCATTTT. Translated, it gives CASSLSQGRGRGNQPQHF.

This clonotype showed up just a few times. J is TRBJ2-7 and V is TRBV20-1, with 8 bases fitting TRBD2. The CDR3 consists of 16 residues. CDR1 DFQATT and CDR2 SNEGSKA come from the germline V gene (reference sequence). Trimming cost V 1 base and J 6 bases; bases outside gene matches: 14. This CDR3 is CSARVGPGLGSREQYF. CDR3 coding DNA: TGCAGTGCTAGAGTAGGACCGGGACTAGGTTCCCGCGAGCAGTACTTC.

This clonotype occurred a few times. The CDR3 protein is CASSSTRREQETQYF. CDR3 DNA: TGTGCCAGCAGCTCAACTAGACGGGAACAAGAGACCCAGTACTTC. V and J are TRBV7-9 and TRBJ2-5; tentative D call: TRBD2 (5 bases). There are 15 residues in the CDR3. V shed 4 bases and J shed 2 bases, with 14 bases lying between them. The germline V gene encodes CDR1 SEHNR and CDR2 FQNEAQ (reference sequence).

This clonotype was detected only a few times. The V call is TRBV4-2, the J call TRBJ2-7, with 10 positions matching TRBD2. Germline trimming cut 4 bases from V and 3 bases from J; bases unmatched to any gene: 9. Germline CDR1 is LGHNA and CDR2 is YNFKEQ. The CDR3 totals 16 residues. CDR3 sequence: CASSPQQRGGFYEQYF. CDR3 DNA: TGTGCCAGCAGCCCCCAACAGCGGGGGGGCTTCTACGAGCAGTACTTC.

The CDR3 spells CASSPYPESTDTQYF. CDR3 bases: TGTGCCAGCAGTCCCTACCCGGAGAGCACAGATACGCAGTATTTT. This chain connects TRBV27 to TRBJ2-3; D gene uncertain. CDR3 size: 15 residues. Trimming stripped 5 bases from V and 0 bases from J, with 12 bases between. Germline loops: CDR1 MNHEY, CDR2 SMNVEV (reference sequence).

This clonotype was found a few times. The chain has TRBV5-6 and TRBJ1-2, with D possibly TRBD1 on 5 matching bases. V lost 4 bases and J lost 6, with 22 bases in between. Germline CDR1 is SGHDT and CDR2 is YYEEEE. The CDR3 totals 16 residues. CDR3 in DNA: TGTGCCAGCAGCCCGGTGGAGACTAGGGGAGGGAATGGCTACACCTTC. The encoded protein is CASSPVETRGGNGYTF.

This chain links TRBV11-3 with TRBJ2-1; 9 bases agree with TRBD1. V dropped 5 bases and J dropped 0; count of bases not matched to a gene: 8. This CDR3 has 17 residues. In germline, CDR1 is SGHNT, CDR2 YENEEA. The CDR3 DNA is TGTGCCAGCAGCGCAAACAGGGGGCAGAGCTCCTACAATGAGCAGTTCTTC. It yields the protein CASSANRGQSSYNEQFF.

The rearrangement joins TRBV7-6 to TRBJ2-2; 8 bases are shared with TRBD1. J was trimmed by 6 bases and V by 4 bases; bases with no gene match: 13. Germline CDR1 is SGHVS and CDR2 is FNYEAQ. The CDR3 has 17 amino acids. CDR3: CASSSPTGQGAAGELFF. In DNA, the CDR3 is TGTGCCAGCAGCTCGCCCACGGGCCAGGGGGCGGCCGGGGAGCTGTTTTTT.

This sequence joins TRBV7-9 and TRBJ2-7; 11 nucleotides agree with TRBD1. This CDR3 is 20 amino acids long. The V and J ends lost 8 bases and 2 bases, in that order; junction bases with no gene match: 23. Per the germline V gene, CDR1 is SEHNR and CDR2 is FQNEAQ (reference sequence). In DNA form, the CDR3 reads TGTGCCAGCCATTCTTCAAGGCCCGGGACAGGGGGGCCAATCCCCTACGAGCAGTACTTC. Its protein is CASHSSRPGTGGPIPYEQYF.

The V gene is TRBV3-1, the J gene TRBJ2-7; the D gene could be TRBD1 or TRBD2 (6 bases each). CDR1 and CDR2 from the germline V gene are LGHDT and YNNKEL (reference sequence). The germline V and J ends were trimmed by 4 bases and 2 bases, with 15 bases remaining between them. The CDR3 sequence is 15 residues long. Here the CDR3 reads CASSPEGVGAYEQYF. In DNA, the CDR3 is TGTGCCAGCAGCCCGGAGGGGGTCGGGGCCTACGAGCAGTACTTC.

This clonotype appeared many times. The V and J genes are TRBV7-8 and TRBJ2-1; a possible D gene is TRBD2 (6 bases). Trimming cost V 5 bases and J 0 bases, with 11 bases left between them. The V gene's germline CDR1 is SGHVS and CDR2 FQNEAQ. The CDR3 has 15 residues. CDR3 in amino acids: CASSHSGSSYNEQFF. The CDR3, as DNA: TGTGCCAGCAGCCATAGCGGAAGCTCCTACAATGAGCAGTTCTTC.

Here the CDR3 DNA reads TGTGCCAGCAGCTGGGGGACGGCAATGAACACTGAAGCTTTCTTT. This encodes CASSWGTAMNTEAFF. The chain joins TRBV5-6 to TRBJ1-1; the D gene is possibly TRBD1 (5 bases). There are 15 residues in the CDR3. Between the trimmed V and J ends, which lost 3 bases and 0 bases, there was a span of 12 bases. Germline loops: CDR1 SGHDT, CDR2 YYEEEE. The complete variable domain, with remaining parts taken from reference TRBV5-6 and TRBJ1-1, reads DAGVTQSPTHLIKTRGQQVTLRCSPKSGHDTVSWYQQALGQGPQFIFQYYEEEERQRGNFPDRFSGHQFPNYSSELNVNALLLGDSALYLCASSWGTAMNTEAFFGQGTRLTVV.

The sample holds many counts of this clonotype. CDR3 in DNA: TGTGCCAGCAGTTTAGGGCACGAGCAGTACTTC. It specifies CASSLGHEQYF. The V call is TRBV27, the J call TRBJ2-7; D unclear. The CDR3 covers 11 residues. Trimming took 2 bases from V and 5 from J, leaving 4 bases between them. CDR1 is MNHEY and CDR2 is SMNVEV in the germline V gene (reference sequence).

This clonotype was recorded many times. This chain links TRBV9 with TRBJ2-1; D assignment may be TRBD1 or TRBD2 (5 bases each). The CDR3 spans 15 residues. Germline CDR1 reads SGDLS; CDR2 reads YYNGEE. V was shortened by 3 bases and J by 5 bases, with 15 bases between the two germline ends. The DNA of the CDR3 is TGTGCCAGCAGCGATGCCGGGACGACGAACAATGAGCAGTTCTTC. It translates to CASSDAGTTNNEQFF.

The chain is built from TRBV20-1 and TRBJ2-1, with 11 bases matching TRBD2. The CDR3 covers 17 residues. The ends lost 5 bases at V and 0 bases at J; junction bases unmatched: 9. Germline V CDR1 and CDR2: DFQATT, SNEGSKA (reference sequence). The CDR3 DNA sequence: TGCAGTGCTCCCCCCCCACTAGCGGGGGACTCCTACAATGAGCAGTTCTTC. It translates to CSAPPPLAGDSYNEQFF.

The gene calls are TRBV5-5 and TRBJ2-5, with 8 positions matching TRBD1. Germline trimming cut 0 bases from V and 5 bases from J; bases unmatched to any gene: 3. CDR3 length equals 14 residues. Germline V gene lookup returns CDR1 SGHKS and CDR2 YYEKEE (reference sequence). The CDR3 is CASSLGTGSETQYF. In DNA, the CDR3 is TGTGCCAGCAGCTTGGGGACAGGGTCGGAGACCCAGTACTTC.

In its sample, this clonotype was seen a few times. The CDR3 bases are TGTGCCAGCACCATCAGCCCGGAGGGGTCCGAGCAGTACTTC. Its translation: CASTISPEGSEQYF. The V and J genes are TRBV6-2 or TRBV6-3 and TRBJ2-7, with D perhaps TRBD2 (6 bases). Germline values: CDR1 MNHEY, CDR2 SVGEGT. Trimming stripped 7 bases from V and 6 bases from J, with 19 bases between. The CDR3 length is 14 residues.

In this sample, this clonotype turned up many times. The rearrangement uses TRBV7-8 and TRBJ2-1; TRBD1 aligns across 9 bases. Germline CDR1 and CDR2: SGHVS and FQNEAQ. CDR3 length: 15 amino acids. V dropped 5 bases and J dropped 7; count of bases not matched to a gene: 9. The CDR3 spells CASSMYRGPENEQFF. In nucleotides, the CDR3 is TGTGCCAGCAGCATGTACAGGGGGCCGGAGAATGAGCAGTTCTTC.

This clonotype was counted between two and nine times. The chain couples TRBV12-3 or TRBV12-4 to TRBJ1-2, with D perhaps matching TRBD1 (6 bases). The CDR3 contains 14 residues. V lost 6 bases, J lost 6 bases, and 17 bases lay in between. CDR3 protein: CASSQAGAKDGYTF. The DNA of the CDR3 is TGTGCCAGCAGCCAAGCGGGGGCGAAGGATGGCTACACCTTC.

This chain links TRBV14 with TRBJ1-1, with D tentatively TRBD1 (5 bases). Germline lookup yields CDR1 SGHDN and CDR2 FVKESK. The CDR3 loop spans 15 amino acids. V lost 1 base, J lost 1 base, and 10 bases lay in between. This CDR3 is CASSQVHGANTEAFF. DNA of the CDR3: TGTGCCAGCAGCCAAGTCCATGGGGCGAACACTGAAGCTTTCTTT.

The chain combines TRBV7-8 with TRBJ2-3, with TRBD2 identical over 8 bases. This CDR3 contains 14 residues. The trim removed 5 bases at V and 4 bases at J, leaving 5 bases unmatched. Germline values: CDR1 SGHVS, CDR2 FQNEAQ. The CDR3 DNA reads as TGTGCCAGCAGCCTGGGACTAGAGGCAGATACGCAGTATTTT. Amino acid sequence: CASSLGLEADTQYF.

This clonotype was detected a few times. V usage is TRBV30 and J usage is TRBJ1-4, with 8 positions matching TRBD1. The CDR3 is made up of 14 amino acids. V was pared by 1 base and J by 7 bases, with 5 bases of the junction left unmatched. Germline V gene data show CDR1 as GTSNPN and CDR2 as SVGIG (reference sequence). The CDR3 DNA reads TGTGCCTGGAGTGCCGGCAGGGGGCTTGAAAAACTGTTTTTT. Its protein product is CAWSAGRGLEKLFF.

This clonotype was seen at least ten times. CDR3 loop: CASSSLAGADNEQFF. CDR3 DNA sequence: TGTGCCAGCAGCTCGCTAGCGGGGGCTGACAATGAGCAGTTCTTC. This chain connects TRBV7-2 to TRBJ2-1, with 10 bases that match TRBD2. Trimming removed 4 bases from V and 5 bases from J; junction bases left unmatched: 5. This CDR3 is 15 amino acids long. Germline values: CDR1 SGHTA, CDR2 FQGNSA.

The chain recombines TRBV12-3 or TRBV12-4 with TRBJ2-5; D is unclear. The CDR3 extends over 13 amino acids. V was pared by 0 bases and J by 5 bases, with 7 bases between. Written as DNA, the CDR3 is TGTGCCAGCAGTTTAGCTCCCGCCGAGACCCAGTACTTC. This sequence encodes CASSLAPAETQYF.

DNA for the CDR3: TGTGCCAGCCGAGAGCGGGGACCCTCTGGGGCCAACGTCCTGACTTTC. This sequence encodes CASRERGPSGANVLTF. The V call is TRBV6-2 or TRBV6-3, the J call TRBJ2-6, with TRBD2 matching over 7 bases. Germline V gene data show CDR1 as MNHEY and CDR2 as SVGEGT. V was clipped by 8 bases and J by 0 bases; unmatched bases: 7. The CDR3 spans 16 residues.

This clonotype was seen only a few times. The chain recombines TRBV10-3 with TRBJ2-7; D gene ambiguous. Germline CDR1 is ENHRY and CDR2 is SYGVKD. The ends were cut back, 2 bases at V and 0 bases at J, with 5 bases in the middle. The CDR3 is made up of 13 amino acids. The CDR3 bases are TGTGCCATCAGTGAGGCGGCCTCCTACGAGCAGTACGTC. The encoded protein is CAISEAASYEQYV.

The V call is TRBV7-9, the J call TRBJ1-5; the D gene is possibly TRBD1 (6 bases). V was pared by 1 base and J by 3 bases, with 10 bases between. CDR1 is SEHNR, CDR2 FQNEAQ, per germline (reference sequence). This CDR3 spans 15 amino acids. In nucleotides, the CDR3 is TGTGCCAGCAGCTTAGAGGGGGGTGACAATCAGCCCCAGCATTTT. It codes for CASSLEGGDNQPQHF. Variable domain in full (rest from reference TRBV7-9 and TRBJ1-5): DTGVSQNPRHKITKRGQNVTFRCDPISEHNRLYWYRQTLGQGPEFLTYFQNEAQLEKSRLLSDRFSAERPKGSFSTLEIQRTEQGDSAMYLCASSLEGGDNQPQHFGDGTRLSIL.